This paragraph covers one T cell receptor beta chain sequence. Antigen specificity is unknown. This specimen belongs to a study of T cells in Graves' hyperthyroidism and ophthalmopathy. Study-wide background: Peripheral blood was collected at initial diagnosis, before any treatment.

Amplified regions were TCR beta CDR3 sequences from RNA transcripts. HTBI primers were employed in a first-round RT-PCR of the TCR CDR3. From the multiplex PCR reads, TCRdb called clonotypes with MiXCR, one entry per CDR3 protein. There are hundreds of thousands of distinct CDR3 sequences in the sample; around 15% occur only once, and more than 8.5% lies in the top ten. Trimming left V 2 bases short and J 5 bases short, with 12 bases between. Germline V lookup: CDR1 KGHDR, CDR2 SFDVKD. The length of the CDR3 is 14 residues. For the diagnoses, clinical symptoms, serum thyroxine and TRAb, thyroid ultrasound and orbital computed tomography were used. Broader study findings: Within blood appeared most thyroid clonotypes that had expanded above 0.001. The model anticipated ophthalmopathy a median approximately six months pre-onset.

This receptor was taken from a woman younger than 35 with Graves' hyperthyroidism. The chain has TRBV24-1 and TRBJ2-7, with a possible D match to TRBD1 (6 bases). Specimen: blood. The CDR3 sequence is CATSDSAGVHEQYF. The CDR3 bases are TGTGCCACCAGTGATTCGGCAGGGGTTCACGAGCAGTACTTC.